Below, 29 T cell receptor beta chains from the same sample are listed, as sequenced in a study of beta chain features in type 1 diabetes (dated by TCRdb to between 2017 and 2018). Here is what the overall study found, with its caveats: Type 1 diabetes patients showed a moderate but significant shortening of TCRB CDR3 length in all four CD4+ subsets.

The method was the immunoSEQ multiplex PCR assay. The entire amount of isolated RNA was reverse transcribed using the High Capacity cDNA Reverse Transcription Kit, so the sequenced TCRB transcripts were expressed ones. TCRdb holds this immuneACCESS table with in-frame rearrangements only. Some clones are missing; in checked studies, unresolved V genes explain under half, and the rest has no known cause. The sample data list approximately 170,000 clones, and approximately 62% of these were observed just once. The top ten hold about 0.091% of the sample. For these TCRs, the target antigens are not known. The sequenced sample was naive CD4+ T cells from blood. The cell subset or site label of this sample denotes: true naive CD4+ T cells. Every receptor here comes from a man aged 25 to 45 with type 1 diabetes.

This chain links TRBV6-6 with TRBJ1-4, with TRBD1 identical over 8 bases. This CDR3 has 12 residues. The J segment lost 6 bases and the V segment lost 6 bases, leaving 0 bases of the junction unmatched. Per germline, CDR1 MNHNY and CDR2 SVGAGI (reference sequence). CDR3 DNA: TGTGCCAGCAGGACAGGGGATGAAAAACTGTTTTTT. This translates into CASRTGDEKLFF.

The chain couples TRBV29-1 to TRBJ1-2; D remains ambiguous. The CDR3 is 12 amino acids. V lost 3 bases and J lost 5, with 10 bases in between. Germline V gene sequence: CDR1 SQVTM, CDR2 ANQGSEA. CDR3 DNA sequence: TGCAGCGTTGACCCGGGAGAGTATGGCTACACCTTC. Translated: CSVDPGEYGYTF.

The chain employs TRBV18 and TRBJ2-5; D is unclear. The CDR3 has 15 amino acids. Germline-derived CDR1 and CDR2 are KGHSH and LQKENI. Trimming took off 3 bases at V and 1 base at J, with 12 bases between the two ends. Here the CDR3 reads CASSPSYGIQETQYF. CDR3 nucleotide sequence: TGTGCCAGCTCACCTAGTTACGGAATCCAAGAGACCCAGTACTTC. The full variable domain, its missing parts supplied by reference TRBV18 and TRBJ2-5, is NAGVMQNPRHLVRRRGQEARLRCSPMKGHSHVYWYRQLPEEGLKFMVYLQKENIIDESGMPKERFSAEFPKEGPSILRIQQVVRGDSAAYFCASSPSYGIQETQYFGPGTRLLVL.

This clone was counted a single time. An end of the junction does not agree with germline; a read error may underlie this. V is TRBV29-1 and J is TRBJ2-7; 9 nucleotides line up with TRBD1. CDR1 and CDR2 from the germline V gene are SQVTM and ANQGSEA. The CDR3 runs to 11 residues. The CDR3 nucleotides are TGCAGCGTTGACATCGGGGACAGGGTGTCCTTC. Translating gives CSVDIGDRVSF.

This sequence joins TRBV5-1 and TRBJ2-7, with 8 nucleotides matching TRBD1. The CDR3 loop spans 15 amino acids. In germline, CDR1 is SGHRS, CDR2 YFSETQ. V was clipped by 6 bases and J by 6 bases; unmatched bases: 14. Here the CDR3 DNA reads TGCGCCAGCACCATCCCGGGGGCAGGGGGCGCCGAGCAGTACTTC. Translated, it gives CASTIPGAGGAEQYF.

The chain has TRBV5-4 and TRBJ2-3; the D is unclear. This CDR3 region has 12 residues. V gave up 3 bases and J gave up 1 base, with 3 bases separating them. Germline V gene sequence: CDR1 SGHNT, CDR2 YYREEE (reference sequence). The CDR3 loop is CASSYRTDTQYF. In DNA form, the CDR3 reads TGTGCCAGCAGCTACCGCACAGATACGCAGTATTTT.

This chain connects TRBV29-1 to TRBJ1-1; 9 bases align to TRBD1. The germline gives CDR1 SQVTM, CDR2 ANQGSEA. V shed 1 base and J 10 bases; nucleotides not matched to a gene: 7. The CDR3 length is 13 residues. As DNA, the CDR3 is TGCAGCGTTGAAGTCGGGACAGGGAGAGGAGCTTTCTTT. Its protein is CSVEVGTGRGAFF.

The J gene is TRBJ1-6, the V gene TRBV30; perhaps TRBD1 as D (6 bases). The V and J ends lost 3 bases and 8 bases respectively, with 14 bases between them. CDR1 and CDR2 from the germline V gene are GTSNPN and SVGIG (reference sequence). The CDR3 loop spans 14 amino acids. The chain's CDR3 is CAWSEGGMHSPLHF. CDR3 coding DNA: TGTGCCTGGAGCGAAGGGGGAATGCATTCACCCCTCCACTTT.

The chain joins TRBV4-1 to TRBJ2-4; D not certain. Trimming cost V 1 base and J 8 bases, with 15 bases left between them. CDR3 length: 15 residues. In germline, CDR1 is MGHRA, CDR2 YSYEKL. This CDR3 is CASSQGEAPSDIQYF. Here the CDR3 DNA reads TGCGCCAGCAGCCAAGGCGAGGCCCCATCGGACATTCAGTACTTC.

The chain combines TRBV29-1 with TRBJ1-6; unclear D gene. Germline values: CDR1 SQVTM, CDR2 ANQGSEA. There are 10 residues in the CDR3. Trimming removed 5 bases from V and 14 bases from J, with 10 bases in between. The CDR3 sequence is CSVPLDTLHF. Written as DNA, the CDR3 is TGCAGCGTTCCACTAGACACCCTCCACTTT.

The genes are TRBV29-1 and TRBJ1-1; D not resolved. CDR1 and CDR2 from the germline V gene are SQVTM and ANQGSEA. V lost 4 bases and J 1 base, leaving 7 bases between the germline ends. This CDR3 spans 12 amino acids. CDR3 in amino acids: CSVASGNTEAFF. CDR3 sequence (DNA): TGCAGCGTTGCATCCGGGAACACTGAAGCTTTCTTT.

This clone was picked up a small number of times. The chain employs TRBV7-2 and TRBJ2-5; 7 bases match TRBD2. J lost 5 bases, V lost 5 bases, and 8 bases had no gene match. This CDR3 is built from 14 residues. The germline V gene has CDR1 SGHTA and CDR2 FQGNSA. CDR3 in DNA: TGTGCCAGCAGCCCTCGACTAGCAATCGAGACCCAGTACTTC. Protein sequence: CASSPRLAIETQYF.

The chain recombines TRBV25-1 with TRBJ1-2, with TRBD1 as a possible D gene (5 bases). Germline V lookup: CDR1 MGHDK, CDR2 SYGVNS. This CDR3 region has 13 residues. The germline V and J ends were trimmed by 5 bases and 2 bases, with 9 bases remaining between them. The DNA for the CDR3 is TGTGCCAGCAGTTATGGGGGAAACTATGGCTACACCTTC. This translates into CASSYGGNYGYTF.

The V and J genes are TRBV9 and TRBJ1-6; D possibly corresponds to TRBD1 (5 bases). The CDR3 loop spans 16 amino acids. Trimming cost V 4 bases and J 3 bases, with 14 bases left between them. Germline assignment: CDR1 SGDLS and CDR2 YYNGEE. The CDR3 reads CASSSLVGDYNSPLHF. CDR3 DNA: TGTGCCAGCAGCTCCCTCGTGGGGGACTATAATTCACCCCTCCACTTT.

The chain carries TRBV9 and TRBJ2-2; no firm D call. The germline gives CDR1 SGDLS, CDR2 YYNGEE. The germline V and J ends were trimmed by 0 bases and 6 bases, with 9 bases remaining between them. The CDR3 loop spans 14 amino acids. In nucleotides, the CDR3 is TGTGCCAGCAGCGTAGGAGTGGCCCCCGGGGAGCTGTTTTTT. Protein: CASSVGVAPGELFF.

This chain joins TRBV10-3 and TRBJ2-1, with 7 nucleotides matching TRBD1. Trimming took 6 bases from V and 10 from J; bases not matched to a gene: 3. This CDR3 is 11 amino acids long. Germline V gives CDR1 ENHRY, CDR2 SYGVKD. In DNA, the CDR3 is TGTGCCATCAGAGGGGGCAACGAGCAGTTCTTC. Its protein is CAIRGGNEQFF.

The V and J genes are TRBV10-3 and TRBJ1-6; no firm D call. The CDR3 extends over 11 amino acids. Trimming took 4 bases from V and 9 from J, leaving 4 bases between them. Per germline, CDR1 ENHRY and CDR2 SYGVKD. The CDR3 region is CAISAGSPLHF. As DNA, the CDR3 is TGTGCCATCAGTGCCGGTTCACCCCTCCACTTT.

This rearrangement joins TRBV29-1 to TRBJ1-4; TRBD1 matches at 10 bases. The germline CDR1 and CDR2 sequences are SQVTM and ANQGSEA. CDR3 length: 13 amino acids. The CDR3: CGMFRTGGEKLFF. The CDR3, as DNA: TGCGGCATGTTTCGGACAGGGGGTGAAAAACTGTTTTTT.

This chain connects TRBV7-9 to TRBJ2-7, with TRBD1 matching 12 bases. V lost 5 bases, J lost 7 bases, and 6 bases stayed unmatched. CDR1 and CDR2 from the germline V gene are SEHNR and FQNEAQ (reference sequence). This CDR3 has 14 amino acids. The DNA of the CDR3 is TGTGCCAGCAGCCCCGGGACAGGGGGCCTGGAGCAGTACTTC. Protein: CASSPGTGGLEQYF.

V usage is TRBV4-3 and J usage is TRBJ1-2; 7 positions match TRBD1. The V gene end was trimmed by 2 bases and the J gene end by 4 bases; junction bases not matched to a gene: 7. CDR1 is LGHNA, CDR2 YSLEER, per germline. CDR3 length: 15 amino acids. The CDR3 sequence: CASSQSGQIGYGYTF. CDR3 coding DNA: TGCGCCAGCAGCCAATCGGGACAGATCGGCTATGGCTACACCTTC.

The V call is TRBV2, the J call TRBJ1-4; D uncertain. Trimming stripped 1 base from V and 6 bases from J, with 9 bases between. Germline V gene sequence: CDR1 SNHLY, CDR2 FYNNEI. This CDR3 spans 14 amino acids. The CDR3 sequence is CASSEDWGYEKLFF. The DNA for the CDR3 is TGTGCCAGCAGTGAAGACTGGGGATATGAAAAACTGTTTTTT.

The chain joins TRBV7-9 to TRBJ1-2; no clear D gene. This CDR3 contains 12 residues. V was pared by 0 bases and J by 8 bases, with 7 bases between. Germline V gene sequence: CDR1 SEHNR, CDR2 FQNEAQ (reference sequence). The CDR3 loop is CASSLAGGGYTF. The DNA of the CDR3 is TGTGCCAGCAGCTTAGCAGGTGGAGGCTACACCTTC.

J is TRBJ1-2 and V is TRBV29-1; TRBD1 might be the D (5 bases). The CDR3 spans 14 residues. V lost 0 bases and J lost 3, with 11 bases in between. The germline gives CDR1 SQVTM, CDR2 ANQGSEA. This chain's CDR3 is CSVEDRARDYGYTF. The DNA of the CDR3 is TGCAGCGTTGAAGATAGGGCCAGGGACTATGGCTACACCTTC.

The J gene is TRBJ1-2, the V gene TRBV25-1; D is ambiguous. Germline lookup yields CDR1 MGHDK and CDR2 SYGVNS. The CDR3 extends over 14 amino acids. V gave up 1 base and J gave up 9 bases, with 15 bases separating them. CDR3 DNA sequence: TGTGCCAGCAGTGAATCCGAGGGAGCCGTAAGCTACACCTTC. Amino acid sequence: CASSESEGAVSYTF.

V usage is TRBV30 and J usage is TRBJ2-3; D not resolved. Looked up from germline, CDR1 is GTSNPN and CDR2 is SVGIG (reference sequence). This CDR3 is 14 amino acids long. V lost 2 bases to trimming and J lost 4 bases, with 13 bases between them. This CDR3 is CAWSHGSGPDTQYF. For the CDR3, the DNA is TGTGCCTGGAGTCATGGTTCCGGACCAGATACGCAGTATTTT.

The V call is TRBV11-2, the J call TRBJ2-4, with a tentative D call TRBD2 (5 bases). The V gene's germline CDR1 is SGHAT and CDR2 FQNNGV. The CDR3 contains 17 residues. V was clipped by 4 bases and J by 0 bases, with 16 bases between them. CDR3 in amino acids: CASSSLRGSVAKNIQYF. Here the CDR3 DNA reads TGTGCCAGCAGCTCCCTTCGAGGGTCGGTAGCCAAAAACATTCAGTACTTC.

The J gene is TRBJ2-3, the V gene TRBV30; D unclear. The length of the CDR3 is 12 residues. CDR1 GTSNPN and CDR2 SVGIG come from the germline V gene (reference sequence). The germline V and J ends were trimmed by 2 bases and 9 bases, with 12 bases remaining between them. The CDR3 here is CAWSLTPGTQYF. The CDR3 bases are TGTGCCTGGAGTTTGACCCCAGGAACGCAGTATTTT.

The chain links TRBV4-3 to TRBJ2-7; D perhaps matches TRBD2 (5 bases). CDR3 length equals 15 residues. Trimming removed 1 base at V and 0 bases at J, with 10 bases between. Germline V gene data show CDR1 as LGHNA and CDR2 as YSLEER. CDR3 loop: CASSQAPGSSYEQYF. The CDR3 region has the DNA TGCGCCAGCAGCCAAGCCCCGGGGTCCTCCTACGAGCAGTACTTC.

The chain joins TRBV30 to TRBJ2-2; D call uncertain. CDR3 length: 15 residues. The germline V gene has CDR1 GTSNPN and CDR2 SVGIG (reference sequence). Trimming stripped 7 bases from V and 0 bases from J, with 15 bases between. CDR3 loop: CAYSPPAPNTGELFF. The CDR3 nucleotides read TGTGCCTACTCCCCCCCAGCGCCGAACACCGGGGAGCTGTTTTTT.